A single sample is the source of the 18 T cell receptor beta chains below, sequenced in a study of persistence of HIV-infected CD4 T cells. Cells were stimulated nonspecifically with anti-CD3/anti-CD28 magnetic beads. Sorting selected CD4+ T cells upregulating both CD40 ligand and CD69. The immunoSEQ assay was version 4, run in survey mode. Only in-frame clones appear in the TCRdb table, and some are missing; sequencing was by immunoSEQ multiplex PCR. In the table there are more than 30,000 clones, over 80% of which are singletons. Their specific antigens are unknown. The sample here was CD4+ T cells sorted from PBMCs after roughly 18-hour stimulation, taken from a patient who received antiretroviral therapy. These receptors all stem from an adult man with HIV who was CMV-seropositive.

The chain couples TRBV15 to TRBJ2-2, with D perhaps given as TRBD1 or TRBD2 (6 bases each). The CDR3 has 16 residues. CDR1 is LNHNV, CDR2 YYDKDF, per germline (reference sequence). V was pared by 0 bases and J by 5 bases, with 13 bases between. In nucleotides, the CDR3 is TGTGCCACCAGCAGAGATCCGGGGGCCGGGACCGGGGAGCTGTTTTTT. It specifies CATSRDPGAGTGELFF.

The J gene is TRBJ2-2, the V gene TRBV6-2 or TRBV6-3; possible D gene TRBD2, 5 bases. The CDR3 covers 16 residues. CDR1 is MNHEY, CDR2 SVGEGT, per germline. Trimming removed 0 bases at V and 0 bases at J, with 8 bases between. The CDR3 is CASSYSRRSNTGELFF. In nucleotides, the CDR3 is TGTGCCAGCAGTTACTCAAGGAGGTCGAACACCGGGGAGCTGTTTTTT.

The chain is built from TRBV5-1 and TRBJ2-2; 10 bases map to TRBD1. Germline CDR1 is SGHRS and CDR2 is YFSETQ. This CDR3 is built from 15 residues. With V trimmed by 4 bases and J by 4 bases, 4 bases remained unmatched. As DNA, the CDR3 is TGCGCCAGCAGCCGGGACAGGGGAACCACCGGGGAGCTGTTTTTT. Its translation is CASSRDRGTTGELFF.

The V gene is TRBV29-1, the J gene TRBJ2-7; 8 bases map to TRBD2. Per the germline V gene, CDR1 is SQVTM and CDR2 is ANQGSEA. The CDR3 is 15 amino acids. The V segment lost 5 bases and the J segment 3 bases; nucleotides outside the gene matches: 12. Here the CDR3 reads CSVLPQSGSGYEQYF. CDR3 in DNA: TGCAGCGTTCTTCCCCAAAGCGGGAGTGGCTACGAGCAGTACTTC.

The chain is built from TRBV6-6 and TRBJ2-3; D remains ambiguous. The CDR3 is 13 amino acids. From germline, CDR1 is MNHNY and CDR2 SVGAGI (reference sequence). Trimming removed 0 bases from V and 4 bases from J, with 5 bases in between. The CDR3 region has the DNA TGTGCCAGCAGTTACTCGCGTCCAGATACGCAGTATTTT. Its protein is CASSYSRPDTQYF.

This chain connects TRBV5-6 to TRBJ2-1; 12 bases align to TRBD1. CDR1 SGHDT and CDR2 YYEEEE come from the germline V gene. The length of the CDR3 is 15 residues. V was pared by 1 base and J by 12 bases, with 8 bases of the junction left unmatched. The CDR3: CASSLTGTGGKGQFF. The CDR3 DNA reads as TGTGCCAGCAGCTTGACTGGGACAGGGGGCAAGGGGCAGTTCTTC.

The rearrangement uses TRBV7-2 and TRBJ2-2, with D unresolved. V dropped 4 bases and J dropped 4 bases, with 16 bases sitting between them. The length of the CDR3 is 16 residues. Germline CDR1 reads SGHTA; CDR2 reads FQGNSA. CDR3: CASSSRPQRTTGELFF. As DNA, the CDR3 is TGTGCCAGCAGCTCCCGTCCACAGCGAACCACCGGGGAGCTGTTTTTT.

This chain joins TRBV29-1 and TRBJ2-7, with a possible D match to TRBD1 (7 bases). Germline V gene lookup returns CDR1 SQVTM and CDR2 ANQGSEA. V gave up 7 bases and J gave up 3 bases, with 10 bases separating them. The CDR3 runs to 11 residues. As DNA, the CDR3 is TGCAGCGCCAGGGGGGACTACGAGCAGTACTTC. As protein: CSARGDYEQYF.

This clone was detected only a few times. This chain uses TRBV7-2 with TRBJ1-5, with TRBD1 matching 7 bases. Trimming cost V 5 bases and J 4 bases; bases outside gene matches: 8. There are 15 residues in the CDR3. Germline lookup yields CDR1 SGHTA and CDR2 FQGNSA. The CDR3: CASSPRRGANQPQHF. CDR3 nucleotide sequence: TGTGCCAGCAGCCCACGCAGGGGGGCAAATCAGCCCCAGCATTTT.

The chain carries TRBV11-3 and TRBJ2-1; 9 nucleotides match TRBD2. Trimming cost V 4 bases and J 7 bases; bases outside gene matches: 8. Germline CDR1 reads SGHNT; CDR2 reads YENEEA. This CDR3 spans 15 amino acids. The CDR3 nucleotides are TGTGCCAGCAGCTCCCTTAGCGGGAGACGGAATGAGCAGTTCTTC. Its protein product is CASSSLSGRRNEQFF.

The rearrangement joins TRBV30 to TRBJ2-1; no definite D call. Germline V gives CDR1 GTSNPN, CDR2 SVGIG (reference sequence). Trimming shortened V by 2 bases and J by 7 bases, and 12 bases separated the two germline ends. The CDR3 has 13 residues. The CDR3 here is CAWSTPRLNEQFF. CDR3 sequence (DNA): TGTGCCTGGAGTACCCCTCGCTTGAATGAGCAGTTCTTC.

The chain recombines TRBV12-5 with TRBJ2-3, with a weak D call TRBD2 (6 bases). This CDR3 region has 15 residues. Trimming shortened V by 1 base and J by 3 bases, and 11 bases separated the two germline ends. Germline-derived CDR1 and CDR2 are LGHNT and FRNRAP. The CDR3 DNA sequence: TGTGCTAGTGGTTTGGGGAGGGGAGGAACAGATACGCAGTATTTT. Protein product: CASGLGRGGTDTQYF.

The gene calls are TRBV18 and TRBJ1-1, with D hard to call. Germline V CDR1 and CDR2: KGHSH, LQKENI. The length of the CDR3 is 14 residues. V lost 5 bases to trimming and J lost 4 bases, with 14 bases between them. Here the CDR3 DNA reads TGTGCCAGCTCAACCCCCTCTGGAGGCACTGAAGCTTTCTTT. Translating gives CASSTPSGGTEAFF.

This clone was observed a single time. The chain joins TRBV3-1 (or the pseudogene TRBV3-2) to TRBJ2-2; D not resolved. The V end was cut by 0 bases, the J end by 4 bases, with 6 bases between. This CDR3 spans 14 amino acids. Germline CDR1 is LGHDT and CDR2 is YNNKEL (reference sequence). The CDR3 loop reads CASSQEGGTGELFF. CDR3 bases: TGTGCCAGCAGCCAAGAAGGTGGCACCGGGGAGCTGTTTTTT.

The genes are TRBV7-9 and TRBJ1-4; 8 positions match TRBD1. This CDR3 comprises 15 residues. Per the germline V gene, CDR1 is SEHNR and CDR2 is FQNEAQ (reference sequence). J gave up 5 bases and V 2 bases, and 4 bases lay outside the gene matches. This chain's CDR3 is CASSLSRGRNEKLFF. The CDR3 nucleotides read TGTGCCAGCAGCTTAAGCAGGGGGCGGAATGAAAAACTGTTTTTT.

This clone was seen once. The rearrangement joins TRBV11-2 to TRBJ1-4; D unclear. V lost 3 bases and J lost 8, with 13 bases in between. The CDR3 length is 14 residues. Per germline, CDR1 SGHAT and CDR2 FQNNGV. Written as DNA, the CDR3 is TGTGCCAGCAGCTTGGGGAGGATCGGAGAAAAACTGTTTTTT. Amino acid sequence: CASSLGRIGEKLFF.

This chain connects TRBV30 to TRBJ2-4; D not resolved. Germline-derived CDR1 and CDR2 are GTSNPN and SVGIG (reference sequence). This CDR3 comprises 15 residues. Trimming took off 0 bases at V and 1 base at J, with 10 bases between the two ends. CDR3 in amino acids: CAWSVNRLAKNIQYF. CDR3 DNA: TGTGCCTGGAGTGTAAACCGGTTGGCCAAAAACATTCAGTACTTC.

This chain links TRBV20-1 with TRBJ1-2; possible D gene TRBD1, 6 bases. The CDR3 is made up of 10 amino acids. Germline loops: CDR1 DFQATT, CDR2 SNEGSKA (reference sequence). Trimming removed 7 bases at V and 8 bases at J, with 11 bases between. CDR3 protein: CSVTGRGYTF. The DNA for the CDR3 is TGCAGTGTTACAGGGCGGGGCTACACCTTC.